A selection of T cell receptor beta chains follows, all from one sample in a study of blood T cell repertoires in COVID-19. Sequencing was performed with immunoSEQ multiplex PCR; in TCRdb, only in-frame clones are kept and a portion is missing. The repertoire holds 150,000 to 200,000 clones, with 80% as singletons. The material sequenced was PBMCs or T cells enriched from blood (not recorded which). Receptors originate from a middle-aged man who had recovered from COVID-19. CDR3s include the opening cysteine and the closing phenylalanine or tryptophan.

TRBV6-2/TRBV6-3 | CASSRTGRTEAFF
TRBV3-1/TRBV3-2 | CASRKRQARNTEAFF
TRBV5-1 | CASSLGQSPQANSPLHF
TRBV7-2 | CASSLVGGKGEKLFF
TRBV27 | CASSQGQGNYGYTF
TRBV5-4 | CASSAAGNEQFF
TRBV24-1 | CATSDWPRSDTQYF
TRBV18 | CASSDREYNEQFF
TRBV19 | CASRVQGNPRYGYTF
TRBV19 | CASSPLPGDTQYF
TRBV7-3 | CASSLKPQGNYTF
TRBV6-6 | CASSYADMDRRGGYTF
TRBV30 | CAWSVPRGAYYEQYF
TRBV7-8 | CASSLQGNEQFF
TRBV30 | CAWSVLGREQYF
TRBV14 | CASRERGFNEQYF
TRBV5-4 | CASSLARGQEGYTF
TRBV9 | CASSAEDRGDYTEAFF
TRBV11-2 | CASSLTQQGHGGYTF
TRBV7-9 | CASSWTGANTEAFF
TRBV30 | CAWSRGYNEQFF
TRBV14 | CASSQAGTGGNYGYTF
TRBV6-1 | CASSDTGGYQPQHF
TRBV5-1 | CASSLAGNTEAFF
TRBV10-3 | CAISGTGAGYGYTF
TRBV5-1 | CASSLVQGLRDEQFF
TRBV30 | CAWGQGNGANVLTF
TRBV2 | CASRSTGWGSPLHF
TRBV10-3 | CAISDGGGATYNEQFF
TRBV7-3 | CASSLTGADTEAFF
TRBV13 | CASSQWGGENRGDYEKLFF
TRBV3-1/TRBV3-2 | CASSPYLGQGREGTIYF
TRBV29-1 | CSVKWAGGGRNYGYTF
TRBV18 | CASSPPRGQGYYNEQFF
TRBV2 | CASSPSYTGGANTQYF
TRBV4-1 | CASSLLTGDNSPLHF
TRBV6-5 | CASRREGQGNSPLHF
TRBV5-8 | CASNVAGSYGYTF
TRBV5-4 | CASRLWSGGETQYF
TRBV18 | CASSPQGAYGYTF
TRBV15 | CATSREGQGAYNGYTF
TRBV3-1/TRBV3-2 | CASSQGTSEYYNEQFF